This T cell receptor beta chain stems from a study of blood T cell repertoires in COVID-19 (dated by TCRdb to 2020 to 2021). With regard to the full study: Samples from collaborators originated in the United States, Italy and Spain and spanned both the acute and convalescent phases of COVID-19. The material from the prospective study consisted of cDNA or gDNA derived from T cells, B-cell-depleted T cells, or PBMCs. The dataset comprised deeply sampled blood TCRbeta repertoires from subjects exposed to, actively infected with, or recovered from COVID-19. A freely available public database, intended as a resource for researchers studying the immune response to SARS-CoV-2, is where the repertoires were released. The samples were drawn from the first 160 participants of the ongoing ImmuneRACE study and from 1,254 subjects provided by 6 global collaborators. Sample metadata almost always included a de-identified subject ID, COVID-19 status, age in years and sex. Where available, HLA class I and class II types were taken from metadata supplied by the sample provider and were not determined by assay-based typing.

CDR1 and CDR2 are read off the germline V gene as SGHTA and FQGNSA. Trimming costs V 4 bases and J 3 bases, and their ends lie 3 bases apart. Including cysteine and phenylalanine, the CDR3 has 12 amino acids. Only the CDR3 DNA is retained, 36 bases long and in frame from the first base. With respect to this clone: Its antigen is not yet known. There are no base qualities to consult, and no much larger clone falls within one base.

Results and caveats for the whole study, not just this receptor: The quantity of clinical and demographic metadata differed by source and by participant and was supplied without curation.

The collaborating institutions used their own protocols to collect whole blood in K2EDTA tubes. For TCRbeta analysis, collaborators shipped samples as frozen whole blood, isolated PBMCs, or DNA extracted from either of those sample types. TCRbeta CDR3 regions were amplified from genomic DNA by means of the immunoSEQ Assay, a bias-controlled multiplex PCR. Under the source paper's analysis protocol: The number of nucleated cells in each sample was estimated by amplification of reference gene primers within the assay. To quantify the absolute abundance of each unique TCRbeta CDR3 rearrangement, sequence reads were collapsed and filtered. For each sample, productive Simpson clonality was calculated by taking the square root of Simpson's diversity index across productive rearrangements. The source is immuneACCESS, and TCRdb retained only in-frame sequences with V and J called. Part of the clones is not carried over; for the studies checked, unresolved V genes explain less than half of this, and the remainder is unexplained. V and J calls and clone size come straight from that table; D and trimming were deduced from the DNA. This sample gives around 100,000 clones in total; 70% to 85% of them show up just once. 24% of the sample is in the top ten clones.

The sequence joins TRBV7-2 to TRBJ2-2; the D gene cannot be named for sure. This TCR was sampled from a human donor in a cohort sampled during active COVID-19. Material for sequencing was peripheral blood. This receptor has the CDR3 CASSSYTGELFF. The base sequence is TGTGCCAGCAGCTCTTACACCGGGGAGCTGTTTTTT. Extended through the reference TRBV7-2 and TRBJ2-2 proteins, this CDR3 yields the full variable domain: GAGVSQSPSNKVTEKGKDVELRCDPISGHTALYWYRQSLGQGLEFLIYFQGNSAPDKSGLPSDRFSAERTGGSVSTLTIQRTQQEDSAVYLCASSSYTGELFFGEGSRLTVL.